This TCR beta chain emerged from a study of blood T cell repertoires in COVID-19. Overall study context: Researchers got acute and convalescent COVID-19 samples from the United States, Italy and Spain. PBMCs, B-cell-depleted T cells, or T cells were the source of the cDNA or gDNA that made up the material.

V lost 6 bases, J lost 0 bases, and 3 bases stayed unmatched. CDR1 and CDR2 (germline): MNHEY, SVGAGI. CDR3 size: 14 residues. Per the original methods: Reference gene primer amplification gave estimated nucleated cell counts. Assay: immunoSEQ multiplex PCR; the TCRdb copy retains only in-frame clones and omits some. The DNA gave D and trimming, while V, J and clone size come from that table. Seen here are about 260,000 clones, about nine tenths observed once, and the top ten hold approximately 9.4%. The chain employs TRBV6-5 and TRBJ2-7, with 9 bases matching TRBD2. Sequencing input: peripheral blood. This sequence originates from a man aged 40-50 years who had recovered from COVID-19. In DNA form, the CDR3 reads TGTGCCAGCAGGTTTAGCGGGAGCTCCTACGAGCAGTACTTC. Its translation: CASRFSGSSYEQYF.